The T cell receptor beta chain under discussion was sequenced for a study of blood T cell repertoires in COVID-19. On the study more broadly: Spain, Italy and the United States supplied samples that represented acute and convalescent COVID-19. The cDNA or gDNA used as material had been derived from T cells, B-cell-depleted T cells, or PBMCs.

Germline V lookup: CDR1 LGHDT, CDR2 YNNKEL (reference sequence). With 2 bases removed from V and 3 bases from J, the gap between germline ends came to 12 bases. The CDR3 is 15 amino acids. Per the study methods: Amplifying reference gene primers gave estimates of nucleated cell counts. Assay used: immunoSEQ multiplex PCR; TCRdb lists only in-frame clones, some missing. The D gene and trimming were derived from the DNA, and the V and J assignments and clone size from that table. The table lists roughly 300,000 clones, roughly 85% of them singletons. This rearrangement joins TRBV3-1 (or the pseudogene TRBV3-2) to TRBJ2-3; D is ambiguous. Input material: peripheral blood. This clonotype was sampled from a human donor in a cohort sampled during active COVID-19. As DNA, the CDR3 is TGTGCCAGCAGCCAATTAAGATATCGGACAGATACGCAGTATTTT. This sequence encodes CASSQLRYRTDTQYF.